This T cell receptor (beta chain) was sequenced in a study of blood T cell repertoires in COVID-19. Overall study: The United States, Italy and Spain were the sources of the acute and convalescent COVID-19 samples.

Profiling relied on immunoSEQ multiplex PCR, and the TCRdb table lists in-frame clones only, not all of them. Of approximately 92,000 clones in the sample, roughly 89% were seen once. Trimming cost V 6 bases and J 7 bases; bases outside gene matches: 5. Germline loops: CDR1 MNHEY, CDR2 SVGAGI. This CDR3 is 13 amino acids long. Input material: peripheral blood. The chain employs TRBV6-5 and TRBJ1-2; 10 bases fit TRBD1. This TCR was recovered from a man in his sixties or seventies with active or convalescent COVID-19. The CDR3 region is CASRGQGVRGYTF. CDR3 nucleotide sequence: TGTGCCAGCAGAGGACAGGGGGTACGTGGCTACACCTTC.